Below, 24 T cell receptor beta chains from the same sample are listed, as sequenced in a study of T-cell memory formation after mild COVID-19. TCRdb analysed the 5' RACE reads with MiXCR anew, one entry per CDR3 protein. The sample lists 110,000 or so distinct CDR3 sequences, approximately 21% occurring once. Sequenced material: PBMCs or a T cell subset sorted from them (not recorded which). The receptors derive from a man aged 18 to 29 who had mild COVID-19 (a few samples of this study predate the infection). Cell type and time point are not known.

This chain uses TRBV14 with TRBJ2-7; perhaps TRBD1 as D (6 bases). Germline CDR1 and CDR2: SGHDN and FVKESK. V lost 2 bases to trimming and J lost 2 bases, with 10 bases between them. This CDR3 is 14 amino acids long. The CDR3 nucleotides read TGTGCCAGCAGCCAACGGACAGTAGCCTACGAGCAGTACTTC. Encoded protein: CASSQRTVAYEQYF. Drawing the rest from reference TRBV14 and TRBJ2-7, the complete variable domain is EAGVTQFPSHSVIEKGQTVTLRCDPISGHDNLYWYRRVMGKEIKFLLHFVKESKQDESGMPNNRFLAERTGGTYSTLKVQPAELEDSGVYFCASSQRTVAYEQYFGPGTRLTVT.

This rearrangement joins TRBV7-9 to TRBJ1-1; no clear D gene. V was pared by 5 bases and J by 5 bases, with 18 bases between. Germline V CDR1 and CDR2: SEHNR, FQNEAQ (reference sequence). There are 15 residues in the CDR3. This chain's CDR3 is CASSPRPGRGTEAFF. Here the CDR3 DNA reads TGTGCCAGCAGCCCCCGGCCAGGACGTGGGACTGAAGCTTTCTTT. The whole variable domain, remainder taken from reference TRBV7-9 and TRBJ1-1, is DTGVSQNPRHKITKRGQNVTFRCDPISEHNRLYWYRQTLGQGPEFLTYFQNEAQLEKSRLLSDRFSAERPKGSFSTLEIQRTEQGDSAMYLCASSPRPGRGTEAFFGQGTRLTVV.

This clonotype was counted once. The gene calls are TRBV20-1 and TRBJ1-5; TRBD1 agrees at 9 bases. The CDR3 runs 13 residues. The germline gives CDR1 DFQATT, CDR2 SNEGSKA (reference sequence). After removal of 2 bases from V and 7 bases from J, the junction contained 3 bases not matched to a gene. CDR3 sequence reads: CSARRQGGQPQHF. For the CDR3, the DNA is TGCAGTGCTAGACGACAGGGGGGGCAGCCCCAGCATTTT.

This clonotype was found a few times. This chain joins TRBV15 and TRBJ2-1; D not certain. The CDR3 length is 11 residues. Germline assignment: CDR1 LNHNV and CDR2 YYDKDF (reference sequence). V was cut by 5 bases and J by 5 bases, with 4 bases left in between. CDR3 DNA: TGTGCCACCAGCGTAAACAATGAGCAGTTCTTC. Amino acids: CATSVNNEQFF.

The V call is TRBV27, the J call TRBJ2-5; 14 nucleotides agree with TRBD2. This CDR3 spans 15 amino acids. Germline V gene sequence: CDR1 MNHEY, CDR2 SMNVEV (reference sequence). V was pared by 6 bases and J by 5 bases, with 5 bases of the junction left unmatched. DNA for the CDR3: TGTGCCAGCAGGTCTGGGACTAGCGGGGGTGAGACCCAGTACTTC. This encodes CASRSGTSGGETQYF.

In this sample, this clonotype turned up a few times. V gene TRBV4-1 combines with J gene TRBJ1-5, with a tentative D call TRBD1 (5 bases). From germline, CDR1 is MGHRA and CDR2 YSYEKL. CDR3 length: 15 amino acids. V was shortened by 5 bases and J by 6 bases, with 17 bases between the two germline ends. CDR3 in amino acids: CASSTRVGEGQPQHF. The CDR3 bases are TGCGCCAGCAGCACTCGGGTGGGGGAAGGTCAGCCCCAGCATTTT.

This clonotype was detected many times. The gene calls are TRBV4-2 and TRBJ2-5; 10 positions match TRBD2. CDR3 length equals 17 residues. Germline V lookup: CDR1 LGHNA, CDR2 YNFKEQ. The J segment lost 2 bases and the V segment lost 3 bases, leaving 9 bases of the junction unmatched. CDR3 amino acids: CASSQVVAGGLQETQYF. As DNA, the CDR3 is TGTGCCAGCAGCCAGGTCGTAGCGGGGGGCCTTCAAGAGACCCAGTACTTC.

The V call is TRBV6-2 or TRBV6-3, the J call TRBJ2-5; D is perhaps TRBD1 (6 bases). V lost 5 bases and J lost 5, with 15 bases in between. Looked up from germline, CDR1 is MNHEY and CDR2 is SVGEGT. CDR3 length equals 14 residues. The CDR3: CASSVIRGQETQYF. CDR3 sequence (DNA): TGTGCCAGCAGTGTCATCAGGGGTCAGGAGACCCAGTACTTC.

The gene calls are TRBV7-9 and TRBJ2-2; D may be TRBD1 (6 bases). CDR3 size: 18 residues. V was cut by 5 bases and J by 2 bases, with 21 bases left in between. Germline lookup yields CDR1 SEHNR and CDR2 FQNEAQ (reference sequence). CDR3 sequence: CASSPPRGIHTNTGELFF. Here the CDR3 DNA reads TGTGCCAGCAGCCCCCCAAGGGGGATTCACACCAACACCGGGGAGCTGTTTTTT.

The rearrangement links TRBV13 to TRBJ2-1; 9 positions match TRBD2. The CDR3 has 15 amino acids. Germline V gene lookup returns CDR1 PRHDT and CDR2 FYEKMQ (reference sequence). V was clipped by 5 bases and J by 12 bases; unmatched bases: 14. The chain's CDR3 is CASSPAGGSQLRQFF. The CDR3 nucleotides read TGTGCCAGCAGCCCAGCGGGGGGCAGCCAATTGAGGCAGTTCTTC.

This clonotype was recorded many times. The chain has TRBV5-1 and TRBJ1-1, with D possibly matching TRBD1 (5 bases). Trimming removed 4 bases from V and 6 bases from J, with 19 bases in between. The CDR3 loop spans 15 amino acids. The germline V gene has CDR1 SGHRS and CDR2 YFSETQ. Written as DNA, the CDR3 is TGCGCCAGCAGCGATGGTGTAGGGGCCGAGGCTGAAGCTTTCTTT. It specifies CASSDGVGAEAEAFF.

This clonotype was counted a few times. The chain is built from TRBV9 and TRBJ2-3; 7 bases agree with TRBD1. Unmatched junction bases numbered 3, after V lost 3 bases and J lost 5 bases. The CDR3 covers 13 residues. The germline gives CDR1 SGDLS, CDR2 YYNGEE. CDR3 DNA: TGTGCCAGCAGCGAAACAGGGGTAGATACGCAGTATTTT. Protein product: CASSETGVDTQYF.

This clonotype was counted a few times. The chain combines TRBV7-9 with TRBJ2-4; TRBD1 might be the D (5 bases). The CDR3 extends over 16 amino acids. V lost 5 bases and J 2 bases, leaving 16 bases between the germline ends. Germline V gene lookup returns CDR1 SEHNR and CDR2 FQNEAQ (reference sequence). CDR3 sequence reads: CASSAGWDYSKNIQYF. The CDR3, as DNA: TGTGCCAGCAGCGCAGGGTGGGATTATTCCAAAAACATTCAGTACTTC. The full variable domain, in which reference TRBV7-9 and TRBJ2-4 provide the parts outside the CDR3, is DTGVSQNPRHKITKRGQNVTFRCDPISEHNRLYWYRQTLGQGPEFLTYFQNEAQLEKSRLLSDRFSAERPKGSFSTLEIQRTEQGDSAMYLCASSAGWDYSKNIQYFGAGTRLSVL.

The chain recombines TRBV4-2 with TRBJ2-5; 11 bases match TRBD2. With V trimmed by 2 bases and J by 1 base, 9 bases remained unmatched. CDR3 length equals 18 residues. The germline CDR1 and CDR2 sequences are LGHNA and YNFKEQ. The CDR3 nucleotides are TGTGCCAGCAGCCAACGTACTCTAGCGGGGGGTCCCCAAGAGACCCAGTACTTC. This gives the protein CASSQRTLAGGPQETQYF.

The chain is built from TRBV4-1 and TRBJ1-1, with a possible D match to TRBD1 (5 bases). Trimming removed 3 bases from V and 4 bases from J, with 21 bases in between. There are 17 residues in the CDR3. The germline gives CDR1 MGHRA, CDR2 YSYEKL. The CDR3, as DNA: TGCGCCAGCAGCCACACTCGGAAGGGACGTGTGGGCACTGAAGCTTTCTTT. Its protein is CASSHTRKGRVGTEAFF.

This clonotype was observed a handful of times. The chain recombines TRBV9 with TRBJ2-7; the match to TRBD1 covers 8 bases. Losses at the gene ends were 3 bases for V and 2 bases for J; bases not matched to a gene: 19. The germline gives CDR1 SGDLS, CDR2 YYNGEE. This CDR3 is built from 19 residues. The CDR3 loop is CASSAFGQGLLDSPYEQYV. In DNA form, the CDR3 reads TGTGCCAGCAGCGCCTTCGGACAGGGACTTCTGGACTCTCCCTACGAGCAGTACGTC.

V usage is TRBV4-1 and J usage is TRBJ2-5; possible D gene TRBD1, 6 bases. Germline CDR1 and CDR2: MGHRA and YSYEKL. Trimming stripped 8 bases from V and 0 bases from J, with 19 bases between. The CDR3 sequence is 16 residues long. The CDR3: CASRDLRAGDQETQYF. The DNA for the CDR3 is TGCGCCAGCCGGGACCTCCGTGCAGGGGACCAAGAGACCCAGTACTTC.

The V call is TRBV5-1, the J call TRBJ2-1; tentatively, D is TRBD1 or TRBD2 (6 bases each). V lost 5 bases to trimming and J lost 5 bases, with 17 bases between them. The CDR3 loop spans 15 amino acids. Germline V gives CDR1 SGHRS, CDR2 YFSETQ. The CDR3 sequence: CASRGGGGENNEQFF. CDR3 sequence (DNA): TGCGCCAGCAGGGGCGGAGGGGGAGAGAACAATGAGCAGTTCTTC.

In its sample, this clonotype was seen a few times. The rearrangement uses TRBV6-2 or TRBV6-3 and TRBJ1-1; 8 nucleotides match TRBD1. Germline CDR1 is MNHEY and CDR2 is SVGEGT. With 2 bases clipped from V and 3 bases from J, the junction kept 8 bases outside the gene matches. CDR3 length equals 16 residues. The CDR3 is CASSYARQGLHTEAFF. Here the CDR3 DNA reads TGTGCCAGCAGTTACGCACGACAGGGGTTGCACACTGAAGCTTTCTTT.

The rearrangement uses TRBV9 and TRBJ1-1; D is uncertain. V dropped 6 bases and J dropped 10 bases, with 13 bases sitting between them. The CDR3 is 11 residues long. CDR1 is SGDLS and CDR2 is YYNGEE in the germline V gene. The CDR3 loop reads CASTLPFGAFF. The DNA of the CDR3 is TGTGCCAGCACCTTACCCTTTGGAGCTTTCTTT.

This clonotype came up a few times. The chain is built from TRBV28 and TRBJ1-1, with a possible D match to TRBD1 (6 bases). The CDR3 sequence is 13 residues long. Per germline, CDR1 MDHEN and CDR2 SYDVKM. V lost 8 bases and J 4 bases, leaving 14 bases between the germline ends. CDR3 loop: CASLQGRTTEAFF. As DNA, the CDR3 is TGTGCCAGCCTCCAGGGGCGGACCACTGAAGCTTTCTTT.

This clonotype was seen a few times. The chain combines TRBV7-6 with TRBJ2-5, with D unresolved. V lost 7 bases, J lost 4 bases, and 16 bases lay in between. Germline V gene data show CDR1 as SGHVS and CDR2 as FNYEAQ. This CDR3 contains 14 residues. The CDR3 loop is CASTSRPATETQYF. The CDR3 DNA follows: TGTGCCAGCACCTCAAGGCCGGCGACAGAGACCCAGTACTTC.

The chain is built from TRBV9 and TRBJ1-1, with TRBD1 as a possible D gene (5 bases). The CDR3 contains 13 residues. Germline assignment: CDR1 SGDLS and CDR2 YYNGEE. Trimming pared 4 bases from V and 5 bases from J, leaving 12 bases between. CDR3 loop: CASSRGGETEAFF. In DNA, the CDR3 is TGTGCCAGCAGCCGTGGGGGGGAAACTGAAGCTTTCTTT.

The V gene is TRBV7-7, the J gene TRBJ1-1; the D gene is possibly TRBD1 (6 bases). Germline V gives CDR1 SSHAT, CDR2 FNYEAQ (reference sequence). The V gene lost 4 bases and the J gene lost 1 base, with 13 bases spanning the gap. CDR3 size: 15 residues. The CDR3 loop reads CASSSILDRNTEAFF. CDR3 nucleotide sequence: TGTGCCAGCAGCTCCATTTTGGACAGGAACACTGAAGCTTTCTTT. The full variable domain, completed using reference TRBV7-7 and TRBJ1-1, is GAGVSQSPRYKVTKRGQDVTLRCDPISSHATLYWYQQALGQGPEFLTYFNYEAQPDKSGLPSDRFSAERPEGSISTLTIQRTEQRDSAMYRCASSSILDRNTEAFFGQGTRLTVV.